The 20 T cell receptor beta chains reported below all come from one sample, sequenced in a study of blood T cell repertoires in COVID-19. Method: immunoSEQ multiplex PCR; TCRdb's copy keeps in-frame clones and lacks some. The sample lists a few hundred thousand clones, less than 85% occurring once. The sample consisted of PBMCs or T cells enriched from blood (not recorded which). The receptors originated from a man aged 35-49 years who had recovered from COVID-19.

The V call is TRBV2, the J call TRBJ2-7, with 9 bases lining up with TRBD1. CDR1 SNHLY and CDR2 FYNNEI come from the germline V gene. The CDR3 consists of 14 residues. The V segment lost 3 bases and the J segment 4 bases; nucleotides outside the gene matches: 4. CDR3 sequence: CASSDTGTGYEQYF. The CDR3 DNA sequence: TGTGCCAGCAGTGATACCGGGACAGGGTACGAGCAGTACTTC.

The chain recombines TRBV4-2 with TRBJ2-7, with 10 bases matching TRBD2. The ends lost 2 bases at V and 2 bases at J; junction bases unmatched: 6. This CDR3 contains 16 residues. Germline loops: CDR1 LGHNA, CDR2 YNFKEQ. The CDR3, as DNA: TGTGCCAGCAGCCAACAGACGGGACTAGCGACCTACGAGCAGTACTTC. The encoded protein is CASSQQTGLATYEQYF.

The gene calls are TRBV10-1 and TRBJ2-3; 8 bases agree with TRBD2. Germline V gene data show CDR1 as WNHNN and CDR2 as SYGVQD (reference sequence). J lost 3 bases, V lost 6 bases, and 5 bases had no gene match. This CDR3 region has 14 residues. CDR3 sequence: CASSSGSLTDTQYF. DNA for the CDR3: TGCGCCAGCAGCAGCGGGAGTTTGACAGATACGCAGTATTTT.

The V and J genes are TRBV5-4 and TRBJ2-7; D unresolved. CDR1 SGHNT and CDR2 YYREEE come from the germline V gene (reference sequence). Trimming cost V 4 bases and J 7 bases, with 15 bases left between them. This CDR3 is built from 13 residues. CDR3: CASSHPDTGEQYF. The CDR3 DNA is TGTGCCAGCAGCCACCCCGACACCGGAGAGCAGTACTTC.

The chain has TRBV19 and TRBJ2-3; D possibly corresponds to TRBD2 (6 bases). Germline V gene lookup returns CDR1 LNHDA and CDR2 SQIVND (reference sequence). The V gene lost 5 bases and the J gene lost 0 bases, with 15 bases spanning the gap. This CDR3 contains 16 residues. The CDR3 loop is CASSPVGGASTDTQYF. For the CDR3, the DNA is TGTGCCAGTAGTCCAGTCGGGGGTGCTAGCACAGATACGCAGTATTTT.

The chain couples TRBV3-1 (or the pseudogene TRBV3-2) to TRBJ2-7, with 14 bases matching TRBD2. The CDR3 is 17 amino acids. The germline gives CDR1 LGHDT, CDR2 YNNKEL (reference sequence). Trimming took 4 bases from V and 1 from J; bases not matched to a gene: 6. In DNA, the CDR3 is TGTGCCAGCAGCCCGACTGGGACTAGCGGGAGTTCCTACGAGCAGTACTTC. Translated, it gives CASSPTGTSGSSYEQYF.

The gene calls are TRBV28 and TRBJ2-7, with TRBD2 as a possible D gene (6 bases). CDR1 is MDHEN and CDR2 is SYDVKM in the germline V gene. Trimming pared 10 bases from V and 4 bases from J, leaving 14 bases between. The CDR3 loop spans 12 amino acids. The CDR3 sequence is CATRGSLYEQYF. The CDR3 bases are TGTGCCACTCGGGGGAGTTTGTACGAGCAGTACTTC.

The CDR3 DNA sequence: TGTGCCATCAGTGAGTCAGGGAGGCACGAGCAGTACTTC. This sequence encodes CAISESGRHEQYF. The genes are TRBV10-3 and TRBJ2-7, with D perhaps TRBD2 (6 bases). Germline V CDR1 and CDR2: ENHRY, SYGVKD. This CDR3 has 13 residues. Trimming took 0 bases from V and 5 from J, leaving 8 bases between them.

This clone occurred once. The V and J genes are TRBV4-2 and TRBJ1-3; the D gene is possibly TRBD1 (6 bases). The CDR3 runs 15 residues. With 0 bases removed from V and 4 bases from J, the gap between germline ends came to 10 bases. Looked up from germline, CDR1 is LGHNA and CDR2 is YNFKEQ. DNA for the CDR3: TGTGCCAGCAGCCAAGAGTCAGGGGTCGGAAACACCATATATTTT. Translating gives CASSQESGVGNTIYF.

This chain links TRBV10-3 with TRBJ2-2; 14 bases map to TRBD2. Germline V lookup: CDR1 ENHRY, CDR2 SYGVKD. V shed 9 bases, J shed 2 bases, and the junction held 8 bases outside the gene matches. CDR3 length: 17 residues. The CDR3 region is CAIKPTSGRENTGELFF. CDR3 sequence (DNA): TGTGCCATTAAACCGACTAGCGGGAGGGAAAACACCGGGGAGCTGTTTTTT.

The chain has TRBV2 and TRBJ2-1, with 13 bases aligning to TRBD2. Trimming at V came to 6 bases and at J to 10 bases, leaving 6 bases not matched to a gene. CDR1 and CDR2 (germline): SNHLY, FYNNEI. The CDR3 extends over 14 amino acids. The CDR3 is CASSPGLAGEEQFF. CDR3 bases: TGTGCCAGCAGCCCAGGACTAGCGGGAGAGGAGCAGTTCTTC.

This chain's CDR3 is CASSGLAAFTDTQYF. CDR3 in DNA: TGTGCCAGTAGTGGACTAGCGGCCTTCACAGATACGCAGTATTTT. The chain employs TRBV19 and TRBJ2-3, with 10 positions matching TRBD2. Germline loops: CDR1 LNHDA, CDR2 SQIVND (reference sequence). V lost 5 bases to trimming and J lost 2 bases; unmatched junction nucleotides: 4. This CDR3 region has 15 residues.

V is TRBV27 and J is TRBJ1-1; 11 nucleotides agree with TRBD1. The germline CDR1 and CDR2 sequences are MNHEY and SMNVEV (reference sequence). This CDR3 is 15 amino acids long. V shed 7 bases and J 1 base; nucleotides not matched to a gene: 5. The CDR3 loop is CASTLDRGQNTEAFF. CDR3 sequence (DNA): TGTGCCAGCACCCTGGACAGGGGGCAGAACACTGAAGCTTTCTTT.

In DNA, the CDR3 is TGTGCCAGCAGCTTAGAGTTCGGCGGGAGGAACGAGCAGTACTTC. This codes for CASSLEFGGRNEQYF. The rearrangement uses TRBV7-9 and TRBJ2-7; 8 bases are shared with TRBD2. CDR1 and CDR2 (germline): SEHNR, FQNEAQ (reference sequence). V shed 1 base and J 5 bases; nucleotides not matched to a gene: 7. The CDR3 is made up of 15 amino acids.

The chain links TRBV19 to TRBJ2-3, with D perhaps matching TRBD2 (6 bases). The V end was cut by 5 bases, the J end by 1 base, with 19 bases between. CDR3 length: 17 residues. The germline V gene encodes CDR1 LNHDA and CDR2 SQIVND (reference sequence). CDR3 DNA: TGTGCCAGTAGTGGGGGGACGGCCGGGATTGGCACAGATACGCAGTATTTT. Protein product: CASSGGTAGIGTDTQYF.

The chain has TRBV29-1 and TRBJ2-7; no clear D gene. This CDR3 is built from 13 residues. Germline lookup yields CDR1 SQVTM and CDR2 ANQGSEA. The V end lost 4 bases, the J end lost 6 bases, and 16 bases lay between the germline ends. This CDR3 is CSVGLALNGEQYF. CDR3 DNA: TGCAGCGTTGGATTAGCCCTCAACGGCGAGCAGTACTTC.

This chain links TRBV3-1 (or the pseudogene TRBV3-2) with TRBJ1-3; a weak D match, TRBD1 (5 bases). The CDR3 has 15 residues. Germline CDR1 is LGHDT and CDR2 is YNNKEL (reference sequence). V was shortened by 0 bases and J by 3 bases, with 9 bases between the two germline ends. The CDR3 protein is CASSQEGLNGNTIYF. The CDR3 DNA reads as TGTGCCAGCAGCCAAGAGGGACTAAATGGAAACACCATATATTTT.

The chain uses TRBV9 and TRBJ2-7, with D possibly matching TRBD1 (5 bases). Germline CDR1 and CDR2: SGDLS and YYNGEE. The V end lost 0 bases, the J end lost 6 bases, and 10 bases lay between the germline ends. CDR3 size: 13 residues. CDR3 region: CASSVDGAPEQYF. CDR3 coding DNA: TGTGCCAGCAGCGTAGATGGGGCGCCCGAGCAGTACTTC.

To note about this clone: This sample also contains other DNA sequences that code for the same CDR3. The V and J genes are TRBV19 and TRBJ2-5; a possible D gene is TRBD2 (6 bases). Germline V gene data show CDR1 as LNHDA and CDR2 as SQIVND (reference sequence). There are 13 residues in the CDR3. V shed 5 bases and J shed 2 bases, with 9 bases lying between them. This CDR3 is CASSPSGQETQYF. In DNA, the CDR3 is TGTGCCAGTAGTCCGAGCGGGCAAGAGACCCAGTACTTC.

The chain combines TRBV2 with TRBJ2-7, with TRBD1 matching 9 bases. CDR3 size: 18 residues. Germline V gene data show CDR1 as SNHLY and CDR2 as FYNNEI. Trimming cost V 0 bases and J 0 bases; bases outside gene matches: 9. CDR3 in DNA: TGTGCCAGCAGTGAAGCCAGAGCAGCGGGACAGGGCTCCTACGAGCAGTACTTC. Protein: CASSEARAAGQGSYEQYF. Filled out from reference TRBV2 and TRBJ2-7, the complete variable domain reads EPEVTQTPSHQVTQMGQEVILRCVPISNHLYFYWYRQILGQKVEFLVSFYNNEISEKSEIFDDQFSVERPDGSNFTLKIRSTKLEDSAMYFCASSEARAAGQGSYEQYFGPGTRLTVT.